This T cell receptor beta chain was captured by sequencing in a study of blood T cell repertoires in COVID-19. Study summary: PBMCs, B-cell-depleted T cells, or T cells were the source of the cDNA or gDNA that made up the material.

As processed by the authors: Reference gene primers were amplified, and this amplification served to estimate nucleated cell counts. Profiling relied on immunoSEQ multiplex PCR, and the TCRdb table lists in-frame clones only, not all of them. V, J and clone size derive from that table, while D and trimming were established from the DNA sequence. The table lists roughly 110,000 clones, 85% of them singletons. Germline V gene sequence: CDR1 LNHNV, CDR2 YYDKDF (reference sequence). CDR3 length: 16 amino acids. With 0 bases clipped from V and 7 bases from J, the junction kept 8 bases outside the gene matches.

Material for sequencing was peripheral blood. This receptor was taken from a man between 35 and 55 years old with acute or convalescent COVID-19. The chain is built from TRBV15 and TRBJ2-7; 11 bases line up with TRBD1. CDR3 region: CATSRDHGQGAREQYF. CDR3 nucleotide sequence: TGTGCCACCAGCAGAGATCACGGACAGGGGGCTCGGGAGCAGTACTTC.